The 19 T cell receptor beta chains below all came from one sample that was sequenced in a study of T-cell memory formation after mild COVID-19. TCRdb ran MiXCR on the 5' RACE reads and lists one entry per CDR3 protein. Here the sample spans under 550,000 distinct CDR3 sequences, about a sixth being singletons. Sequenced material: PBMCs or a T cell subset sorted from them (not recorded which). The receptor set was obtained from a man younger than 35 who had mild COVID-19 (a few samples of this study predate the infection). Cell type and time point are not known.

J is TRBJ2-2 and V is TRBV9; 7 bases line up with TRBD1. The trim removed 0 bases at V and 2 bases at J, leaving 4 bases unmatched. From germline, CDR1 is SGDLS and CDR2 YYNGEE. This CDR3 has 16 amino acids. The CDR3 here is CASSVAGTVNTGELFF. The DNA of the CDR3 is TGTGCCAGCAGCGTAGCCGGGACAGTCAACACCGGGGAGCTGTTTTTT. Filled out from reference TRBV9 and TRBJ2-2, the complete variable domain reads DSGVTQTPKHLITATGQRVTLRCSPRSGDLSVYWYQQSLDQGLQFLIQYYNGEERAKGNILERFSAQQFPDLHSELNLSSLELGDSALYFCASSVAGTVNTGELFFGEGSRLTVL.

The chain combines TRBV20-1 with TRBJ2-3; no clear D. This CDR3 has 13 amino acids. Germline loops: CDR1 DFQATT, CDR2 SNEGSKA (reference sequence). The V end lost 2 bases, the J end lost 6 bases, and 12 bases lay between the germline ends. Here the CDR3 DNA reads TGCAGTGCTAGACAGGACGGCAGGGATACGCAGTATTTT. It codes for CSARQDGRDTQYF.

This clonotype appeared a few times. The rearrangement joins TRBV12-3 or TRBV12-4 to TRBJ2-5; D unresolved. Trimming shortened V by 3 bases and J by 7 bases, and 18 bases separated the two germline ends. CDR3 length: 15 amino acids. CDR3 in DNA: TGTGCCAGCAGTTTCAGGACGGCCCGTTCGGGGACCCAGTACTTC. It yields the protein CASSFRTARSGTQYF.

The chain has TRBV6-1 and TRBJ2-1; 12 bases map to TRBD2. CDR3 length: 15 amino acids. V trimming: 8 bases; J trimming: 9 bases; junction bases outside the gene matches: 11. CDR1 and CDR2 (germline): MNHNS, SASEGT. The CDR3 DNA is TGTGCCAGCGCCCCTCTAGCGGGGGGGCCGGTTGAGCAGTTCTTC. Residues: CASAPLAGGPVEQFF.

This clonotype was seen a few times. The J gene is TRBJ2-3, the V gene TRBV20-1, with 7 nucleotides matching TRBD2. V was pared by 5 bases and J by 1 base, with 6 bases of the junction left unmatched. CDR1 and CDR2 from the germline V gene are DFQATT and SNEGSKA (reference sequence). The length of the CDR3 is 14 residues. CDR3 sequence: CSAGAAGGTDTQYF. The CDR3 nucleotides are TGCAGTGCTGGGGCCGCGGGGGGCACAGATACGCAGTATTTT.

This clonotype was seen only a few times. CDR3 coding DNA: TGCAGTGCTAGTCCGTCCAGGGTCCGTCAGCCCCAGCATTTT. Protein sequence: CSASPSRVRQPQHF. The chain has TRBV20-1 and TRBJ1-5, with D possibly matching TRBD1 (5 bases). Germline V CDR1 and CDR2: DFQATT, SNEGSKA (reference sequence). With 3 bases removed from V and 6 bases from J, the gap between germline ends came to 15 bases. The CDR3 runs 14 residues.

The chain is built from TRBV10-3 and TRBJ2-3; tentatively, D is TRBD1 or TRBD2 (6 bases each). This CDR3 is built from 13 residues. Germline V gene lookup returns CDR1 ENHRY and CDR2 SYGVKD. V was pared by 7 bases and J by 0 bases, with 8 bases between. The CDR3 bases are TGTGCCATCAAGGGGGGAAGCACAGATACGCAGTATTTT. Encoded protein: CAIKGGSTDTQYF.

CDR3 in amino acids: CASSYSTDWVAYEQYV. The CDR3 bases are TGTGCCAGCAGTTACTCGACGGATTGGGTCGCCTACGAGCAGTACGTC. The chain couples TRBV6-2 or TRBV6-3 to TRBJ2-7; no definite D call. Trimming cost V 0 bases and J 2 bases, with 14 bases left between them. Germline CDR1 MNHEY, CDR2 SVGEGT. The length of the CDR3 is 16 residues.

This clonotype was counted between two and nine times. J is TRBJ2-2 and V is TRBV7-3; no firm D call. With 4 bases removed from V and 3 bases from J, the gap between germline ends came to 6 bases. The length of the CDR3 is 13 residues. Germline V lookup: CDR1 SGHTA, CDR2 FQGTGA. DNA of the CDR3: TGTGCCAGCAGCTCGTATTACACCGGGGAGCTGTTTTTT. Its protein is CASSSYYTGELFF.

This rearrangement joins TRBV14 to TRBJ1-2; unclear D gene. The V and J ends lost 2 bases and 1 base respectively, with 5 bases between them. Per the germline V gene, CDR1 is SGHDN and CDR2 is FVKESK. The CDR3 runs 13 residues. CDR3 nucleotide sequence: TGTGCCAGCAGCCAATGGGGTAACTATGGCTACACCTTC. Translated, it gives CASSQWGNYGYTF.

The chain employs TRBV7-2 and TRBJ2-5, with D uncertain. The V end lost 5 bases, the J end lost 1 base, and 11 bases lay between the germline ends. This CDR3 is 14 amino acids long. Germline V gene sequence: CDR1 SGHTA, CDR2 FQGNSA. CDR3 residues: CASSLPWRQETQYF. For the CDR3, the DNA is TGTGCCAGCAGCCTTCCATGGCGCCAAGAGACCCAGTACTTC.

This clonotype was counted only a few times. V and J are TRBV7-6 and TRBJ2-1; 7 nucleotides match TRBD2. This CDR3 region has 17 residues. The germline V gene has CDR1 SGHVS and CDR2 FNYEAQ. Trimming cost V 1 base and J 5 bases; bases outside gene matches: 11. CDR3 nucleotides: TGTGCCAGCAGCTTAGAGGCGGGTGGGGACTATGACAATGAGCAGTTCTTC. Translating it yields CASSLEAGGDYDNEQFF.

The genes are TRBV7-2 and TRBJ2-5; D gene unclear. Trimming left V 1 base short and J 4 bases short, with 7 bases between. This CDR3 spans 13 amino acids. Germline CDR1 reads SGHTA; CDR2 reads FQGNSA. The DNA of the CDR3 is TGTGCCAGCAGCTTAGGACCGGTAGAGACCCAGTACTTC. Translated: CASSLGPVETQYF.

The V and J genes are TRBV24-1 and TRBJ2-5; 8 bases fit TRBD2. The CDR3 totals 15 residues. The germline gives CDR1 KGHDR, CDR2 SFDVKD. Trimming took 3 bases from V and 3 from J; bases not matched to a gene: 5. This CDR3 reads CATSDPGREKETQYF. In DNA, the CDR3 is TGTGCCACCAGTGATCCCGGGAGGGAAAAAGAGACCCAGTACTTC.

This clonotype was found a few times. V is TRBV24-1 and J is TRBJ2-3; tentatively, D is TRBD2 (6 bases). Trimming took off 2 bases at V and 4 bases at J, with 12 bases between the two ends. CDR1 and CDR2 from the germline V gene are KGHDR and SFDVKD. CDR3 length: 15 amino acids. The CDR3 spells CATSDSSAGPDTQYF. CDR3 sequence (DNA): TGTGCCACCAGTGATTCTAGCGCGGGGCCAGATACGCAGTATTTT.

Many counts were recorded for this clonotype. The chain joins TRBV12-3 or TRBV12-4 to TRBJ1-5; D is undetermined. The CDR3 sequence is 14 residues long. Trimming took 1 base from V and 5 from J, leaving 9 bases between them. The CDR3 bases are TGTGCCAGCAGTTTAGTTTCGGGTGATCAGCCCCAGCATTTT. Residues: CASSLVSGDQPQHF.

The chain recombines TRBV12-3 or TRBV12-4 with TRBJ2-6; D gene unclear. The germline V and J ends were trimmed by 6 bases and 0 bases, with 6 bases remaining between them. CDR3 length: 14 amino acids. CDR3 DNA sequence: TGTGCCAGCAGGTCTACCTCTGGGGCCAACGTCCTGACTTTC. The encoded protein is CASRSTSGANVLTF.

This clonotype showed up just a few times. This sequence joins TRBV20-1 and TRBJ1-5; perhaps TRBD1 as D (5 bases). Germline V gene lookup returns CDR1 DFQATT and CDR2 SNEGSKA (reference sequence). Trimming cost V 4 bases and J 8 bases, with 27 bases left between them. The CDR3 consists of 17 residues. The CDR3 bases are TGCAGTGCTATCCTTCCTCTGGGGATTAAGGGCAGGGAGCCCCAGCATTTT. It encodes CSAILPLGIKGREPQHF.

There are a few counts of this clonotype. This chain joins TRBV11-3 and TRBJ2-5; TRBD2 agrees at 9 bases. V dropped 5 bases and J dropped 5; count of bases not matched to a gene: 6. The germline CDR1 and CDR2 sequences are SGHNT and YENEEA. The length of the CDR3 is 14 residues. CDR3 sequence: CASSPAGGLETQYF. The CDR3 bases are TGTGCCAGCAGCCCGGCGGGGGGGCTTGAGACCCAGTACTTC.